This is a list of T cell receptor beta chains from one sample in a study of blood T cell repertoires in COVID-19. Clones were sequenced by immunoSEQ multiplex PCR, and TCRdb holds only the in-frame ones, with some missing. Of about 90,000 clones in the sample, 70% to 85% were seen once. Sequenced: peripheral blood. The receptors here all came from a man between 65 and 79 years old with acute or convalescent COVID-19. Each CDR3 is given with its conserved first and last residue.

J gene,V gene,CDR3 protein
TRBJ1-2,TRBV7-9,CASSVQGDYGYTF
TRBJ1-3,TRBV2,CASSAGQGTGNTIYF
TRBJ2-4,TRBV5-8,CASSYGQGAGNIQYF
TRBJ1-6,TRBV5-1,CASSVQGAERNSPLHF
TRBJ2-7,TRBV29-1,CSGSTGSIYEQYF
TRBJ1-2,TRBV19,CASSRADREGIYGYTF
TRBJ1-1,TRBV9,CASSPEMGADTEAFF
TRBJ1-1,TRBV5-1,CASSLGQQNTEAFF
TRBJ2-6,TRBV5-1,CASSPGTGPSGANVLTF
TRBJ2-3,TRBV30,CAWTTGTGGTDTQYF
TRBJ2-2,TRBV28,CASSTAGLANTGELFF
TRBJ1-5,TRBV2,CASSGGTGGNQPQHF
TRBJ2-5,TRBV5-1,CASSPRGEGKETQYF
TRBJ1-2,TRBV24-1,CATSDPGQGAEGYTF
TRBJ2-2,TRBV29-1,CSAKTGTMDGELFF